A selection of T cell receptor beta chains follows, all from one sample in a study of shared clonotypes between healthy human individuals. Sequencing was performed with immunoSEQ multiplex PCR; in TCRdb, only in-frame clones are kept and a portion is missing. This table has some 1,900,000 clones, roughly 95% appearing once. Specimen: naive CD8+ T cells sorted from blood. The receptor set was obtained from a young man in good health. CDR3s include the opening cysteine and the closing phenylalanine or tryptophan. Fields, in order: D gene, V gene, clone size, J gene, CDR3 protein, CDR3 DNA. The D gene is left open where the match is weak. Clone size is not always given. Where it is, it says once, few, many or a class for expanded clones.

TRBD2	TRBV14	-	TRBJ2-7	CASSPGTSYEQYF	TGTGCCAGCAGCCCGGGGACTAGCTACGAGCAGTACTTC
-	TRBV27	-	TRBJ1-5	CASSLRDNNQPQHF	TGTGCCAGCAGTTTAAGGGACAACAATCAGCCCCAGCATTTT
-	TRBV5-6	-	TRBJ2-7	CASSLFTEQYF	TGTGCCAGCAGCTTGTTTACCGAGCAGTACTTC
TRBD2	TRBV6-4	-	TRBJ2-3	CASSELAGGSTDTQYF	TGTGCCAGCAGTGAACTAGCGGGGGGCTCCACAGATACGCAGTATTTT
TRBD1	TRBV19	-	TRBJ2-2	CASRGTGANTGELFF	TGTGCCAGCAGAGGGACAGGGGCGAACACCGGGGAGCTGTTTTTT
-	TRBV6-5	-	TRBJ2-5	CASSTPTGFQETQYF	TGTGCCAGCAGCACACCGACAGGCTTCCAAGAGACCCAGTACTTC
TRBD2	TRBV6-1	-	TRBJ2-7	CASSHRDYYEQYF	TGTGCCAGCAGTCATCGGGACTATTACGAGCAGTACTTC
TRBD1	TRBV7-9	-	TRBJ2-7	CASSLGQGSSYEQYF	TGTGCCAGCAGCTTAGGACAGGGCAGCTCCTACGAGCAGTACTTC
-	TRBV30	few	TRBJ1-1	CAWSVGSTEAFF	TGTGCCTGGAGTGTCGGGAGCACTGAAGCTTTCTTT
TRBD2	TRBV6-5	-	TRBJ2-5	CASKQSGGIRETQYF	TGTGCCAGCAAACAAAGCGGGGGGATTCGAGAGACCCAGTACTTC
TRBD1	TRBV5-1	-	TRBJ1-1	CASSYYRGSANTEAFF	TGCGCCAGCAGCTACTACAGGGGATCGGCGAACACTGAAGCTTTCTTT
TRBD1	TRBV7-9	-	TRBJ2-7	CASSLGPDRDYEQYF	TGTGCCAGCAGCTTAGGCCCCGACAGGGACTACGAGCAGTACTTC
TRBD1	TRBV9	-	TRBJ1-4	CASSLTGGAFGKLFF	TGTGCCAGCAGCCTGACAGGGGGCGCTTTCGGAAAACTGTTTTTT
-	TRBV9	-	TRBJ2-5	CASSVVSGSEETQYF	TGTGCCAGCAGCGTAGTATCAGGGAGCGAAGAGACCCAGTACTTC
TRBD2	TRBV9	-	TRBJ2-7	CASSPSGSYEQYF	TGTGCCAGCAGCCCCAGCGGGAGCTACGAGCAGTACTTC
-	TRBV10-3	-	TRBJ1-3	CAISAPQDSYSTVGNTIYF	TGTGCCATCAGTGCCCCGCAGGACAGCTATTCCACTGTGGGAAACACCATATATTTT
-	TRBV10-3	-	TRBJ1-1	CAISEPSTGGNTEAFF	TGTGCCATCAGTGAGCCTTCGACCGGGGGGAACACTGAAGCTTTCTTT
-	TRBV27	-	TRBJ1-4	CASSFSWGNFNEKLFF	TGTGCCAGCAGTTTCAGCTGGGGGAACTTTAATGAAAAACTGTTTTTT
-	TRBV7-9	-	TRBJ2-5	CASSPSNQETQYF	TGTGCCAGCAGCCCCTCCAATCAAGAGACCCAGTACTTC
-	TRBV11-2	-	TRBJ2-2	CASSYGGTGELFF	TGTGCCAGCAGCTACGGTGGAACCGGGGAGCTGTTTTTT
-	TRBV11-1	-	TRBJ2-1	CASSFDGNEQFF	TGTGCCAGCAGCTTCGACGGTAATGAGCAGTTCTTC
-	TRBV4-3	-	TRBJ1-6	CASSQVWGRDVDSPLHF	TGCGCCAGCAGCCAAGTTTGGGGGCGCGATGTTGATTCACCCCTCCACTTT
-	TRBV4-1	once	TRBJ2-7	CASSQDPGGSYEQYF	TGCGCCAGCAGCCAAGATCCAGGGGGGTCCTACGAGCAGTACTTC
-	TRBV19	-	TRBJ2-2	CASSIDRAKKLVPGELFF	TGTGCCAGTAGTATAGATAGGGCAAAGAAGTTGGTCCCCGGGGAGCTGTTTTTT
-	TRBV4-3	-	TRBJ2-1	CASSPGTLNNEQFF	TGCGCCAGCAGCCCCGGGACATTGAACAATGAGCAGTTCTTC
-	TRBV28	-	TRBJ2-3	CASSRGLAQYF	TGTGCCAGCAGTAGAGGGTTGGCGCAGTATTTT